This TCR beta chain originates from a study of human T cells and chemical hapten exposure. Study summary: Patients' scalps got diphenylcyclopropenone weekly throughout the roughly 25-week study.

Time point described: pre-sensitization, week 0. Noted treatment: therapeutic diphenylcyclopropenone sensitization with weekly scalp DPC. V lost 1 base to trimming and J lost 1 base, with 10 bases between them. Germline values: CDR1 SEHNR, CDR2 FQNEAQ (reference sequence). The CDR3 covers 16 residues. Per the original methods: Samples contained a median of around 89,000 TCRs, with a range of roughly 20,000 to 700,000. TCRdb re-called the RACE reads with MiXCR, one entry per CDR3 protein. The V and J calls and clone size are TCRdb's, not the authors'. This sample has some 36,000 distinct CDR3 sequences, with 7.5% to 8% found just once.

The source is a woman aged 50 to 65 with alopecia areata. Some clones in this sample may be carry-over from other donors' samples. V gene TRBV7-9 combines with J gene TRBJ2-2, with D perhaps matching TRBD2 (6 bases). The sample in question was whole blood, obtained in connection with sensitization to the hapten diphenylcyclopropenone (DPC). DNA of the CDR3: TGTGCCAGCAGCTTAGGTCCTAGCGTGAACACCGGGGAGCTGTTTTTT. Protein product: CASSLGPSVNTGELFF.